This TCR beta chain was sequenced during a study of T cell responses to AZD1222 COVID-19 vaccine. Generated by immunoSEQ multiplex PCR, the TCRdb table keeps only in-frame clones and is missing some. This sample yields about 79,000 clones, of which nearly 90% are seen a single time; approximately 30% belongs to the top ten. About this clone itself: Its cognate antigen is unknown.

Study-wide findings and caveats: Two AZD1222 administrations were followed by greater Spike-specific TCR breadth and depth. Most donors were white British and more were female, and clonal diversity was possibly underestimated. Across the whole spike, CD4 TCRs peaked at regions 160-218 and 743-854.

The material was peripheral blood, obtained 28 days after the second AZD1222 dose. The source is an adult who received the AZD1222 COVID-19 vaccine.

CDR3 sequence reads: CASSIDRGYEKLFF. The CDR3 DNA reads as TGTGCCAGCAGTATCGACAGGGGGTACGAAAAACTGTTTTTT. The chain is built from TRBV28 and TRBJ1-4; 9 nucleotides line up with TRBD1. With 5 bases clipped from V and 8 bases from J, the junction kept 6 bases outside the gene matches. This CDR3 spans 14 amino acids. In germline, CDR1 is MDHEN, CDR2 SYDVKM.